What follows are 24 T cell receptor beta chains derived from one specimen sequenced in a study of T cell responses to AZD1222 COVID-19 vaccine. Sequenced by immunoSEQ multiplex PCR; TCRdb stores in-frame clones only, minus some. Altogether about 150,000 clones are present, around 90% being singletons, with the ten largest covering 1.4% to 1.5%. The source was peripheral blood, collected on day 0 of AZD1222 vaccination. These receptors came from an adult in good health.

The CDR3 DNA is TGTGCCAGCAGCTTAGCAACAGGGGGCTACGAGCAGTACTTC. Translating it yields CASSLATGGYEQYF. The V and J genes are TRBV7-8 and TRBJ2-7; TRBD1 agrees at 8 bases. The germline CDR1 and CDR2 sequences are SGHVS and FQNEAQ. This CDR3 has 14 amino acids. The V gene end was trimmed by 0 bases and the J gene end by 3 bases; junction bases not matched to a gene: 1.

The chain combines TRBV7-9 with TRBJ2-7, with 9 nucleotides matching TRBD1. V trimming: 3 bases; J trimming: 4 bases; junction bases outside the gene matches: 7. CDR1 is SEHNR and CDR2 is FQNEAQ in the germline V gene (reference sequence). The CDR3 has 15 amino acids. This CDR3 is CASSFPLDRGYEQYF. As DNA, the CDR3 is TGTGCCAGCAGCTTCCCGTTGGACAGGGGTTACGAGCAGTACTTC.

The rearrangement uses TRBV29-1 and TRBJ1-1, with 9 bases matching TRBD1. Germline CDR1 reads SQVTM; CDR2 reads ANQGSEA. The V gene end was trimmed by 6 bases and the J gene end by 1 base; junction bases not matched to a gene: 21. The CDR3 length is 19 residues. This CDR3 reads CSVALGTGPTGTANTEAFF. CDR3 nucleotide sequence: TGCAGCGTCGCCCTCGGGACAGGGCCTACCGGAACGGCGAACACTGAAGCTTTCTTT.

The V gene is TRBV11-2, the J gene TRBJ1-3; 9 nucleotides agree with TRBD1. The V gene end was trimmed by 5 bases and the J gene end by 2 bases; junction bases not matched to a gene: 4. Germline V gene data show CDR1 as SGHAT and CDR2 as FQNNGV. The CDR3 covers 15 residues. CDR3 nucleotides: TGTGCCAGCAGCCCAGGACAGGGGACTGGAAACACCATATATTTT. Translated, it gives CASSPGQGTGNTIYF.

This clone has only a few counts. The gene calls are TRBV10-3 and TRBJ2-7, with D unclear. CDR1 ENHRY and CDR2 SYGVKD come from the germline V gene. This CDR3 is 11 amino acids long. Trimming took 6 bases from V and 6 from J, leaving 9 bases between them. The DNA of the CDR3 is TGTGCCATCAGGGTCGAGCGCGAGCAGTACTTC. Its translation: CAIRVEREQYF.

The CDR3 loop reads CASSNRDRGIPEAFF. The CDR3, as DNA: TGCGCCAGCTCCAACCGGGACAGGGGAATCCCTGAAGCTTTCTTT. The chain employs TRBV5-1 and TRBJ1-1, with 10 nucleotides matching TRBD1. J lost 6 bases, V lost 7 bases, and 12 bases had no gene match. Germline-derived CDR1 and CDR2 are SGHRS and YFSETQ. CDR3 length equals 15 residues.

The chain combines TRBV7-3 with TRBJ1-6; no clear D. This CDR3 is built from 15 residues. The germline V gene has CDR1 SGHTA and CDR2 FQGTGA. The ends were cut back, 5 bases at V and 7 bases at J, with 15 bases in the middle. Here the CDR3 reads CASSPTLARNSPLHF. Here the CDR3 DNA reads TGTGCCAGCAGCCCGACTCTAGCCAGGAATTCACCCCTCCACTTT.

The chain links TRBV4-1 to TRBJ2-3, with D uncertain. Trimming pared 0 bases from V and 2 bases from J, leaving 15 bases between. The germline V gene has CDR1 MGHRA and CDR2 YSYEKL. The CDR3 runs 17 residues. CDR3 sequence (DNA): TGCGCCAGCAGCCAAGATGAAACCTTCGGCCACACAGATACGCAGTATTTT. It yields the protein CASSQDETFGHTDTQYF.

V and J are TRBV7-3 and TRBJ2-1; D is undetermined. The V gene's germline CDR1 is SGHTA and CDR2 FQGTGA. CDR3 length: 18 amino acids. V was cut by 5 bases and J by 10 bases, with 30 bases left in between. The CDR3 sequence: CASSPRSPDHLGSEEQFF. DNA for the CDR3: TGTGCCAGCAGCCCCAGGTCCCCTGACCACCTGGGATCTGAAGAGCAGTTCTTC. Together with reference TRBV7-3 and TRBJ2-1, the CDR3 gives the full variable domain: GAGVSQTPSNKVTEKGKYVELRCDPISGHTALYWYRQSLGQGPEFLIYFQGTGAADDSGLPNDRFFAVRPEGSVSTLKIQRTERGDSAVYLCASSPRSPDHLGSEEQFFGPGTRLTVL.

This sequence joins TRBV9 and TRBJ2-3; perhaps TRBD1 as D (6 bases). V was cut by 0 bases and J by 4 bases, with 12 bases left in between. This CDR3 spans 15 amino acids. Germline CDR1 reads SGDLS; CDR2 reads YYNGEE. CDR3 in DNA: TGTGCCAGCAGCGTAGAGCCAGGGGTGGCAGATACGCAGTATTTT. Residues: CASSVEPGVADTQYF.

The chain combines TRBV7-2 with TRBJ2-3; no clear D. Germline assignment: CDR1 SGHTA and CDR2 FQGNSA. This CDR3 contains 13 residues. V was pared by 0 bases and J by 5 bases, with 6 bases between. The chain's CDR3 is CASSLAHRDTQYF. Written as DNA, the CDR3 is TGTGCCAGCAGCTTAGCACACAGAGATACGCAGTATTTT.

This clone was observed once. The V call is TRBV7-2, the J call TRBJ1-5; D not resolved. The CDR3 sequence is 14 residues long. Trimming shortened V by 0 bases and J by 5 bases, and 8 bases separated the two germline ends. The germline CDR1 and CDR2 sequences are SGHTA and FQGNSA. In DNA form, the CDR3 reads TGTGCCAGCAGCTTAGCATCCCGGGATCAGCCCCAGCATTTT. It yields the protein CASSLASRDQPQHF.

The V call is TRBV19, the J call TRBJ1-2; D uncertain. The CDR3 is made up of 14 amino acids. Trimming shortened V by 5 bases and J by 4 bases, and 14 bases separated the two germline ends. Germline CDR1 is LNHDA and CDR2 is SQIVND (reference sequence). Here the CDR3 reads CASSLEWSGYGYTF. The CDR3 bases are TGTGCCAGTAGTCTGGAGTGGTCCGGCTATGGCTACACCTTC.

The chain uses TRBV18 and TRBJ1-4; D gene ambiguous. The CDR3 is 16 amino acids. Trimming removed 3 bases at V and 0 bases at J, with 11 bases between. Looked up from germline, CDR1 is KGHSH and CDR2 is LQKENI. The DNA of the CDR3 is TGTGCCAGCTCACCGGAGGCAGAACCAACTAATGAAAAACTGTTTTTT. Its translation is CASSPEAEPTNEKLFF.

The chain has TRBV12-3 or TRBV12-4 and TRBJ1-5, with D perhaps matching TRBD1 (5 bases). The CDR3 is made up of 13 amino acids. Trimming removed 8 bases from V and 4 bases from J, with 12 bases in between. The CDR3 reads CASGLQENQPQHF. The CDR3 DNA sequence: TGTGCCAGCGGATTACAGGAGAATCAGCCCCAGCATTTT.

The chain couples TRBV7-9 to TRBJ2-7, with 9 bases that match TRBD1. J lost 5 bases, V lost 1 base, and 0 bases had no gene match. The CDR3 length is 13 residues. Germline values: CDR1 SEHNR, CDR2 FQNEAQ (reference sequence). CDR3 nucleotides: TGTGCCAGCAGCTTAGGGACAGGGGACGAGCAGTACTTC. Encoded protein: CASSLGTGDEQYF.

The J gene is TRBJ2-5, the V gene TRBV7-9, with D possibly TRBD1 on 5 matching bases. The V and J ends lost 1 base and 4 bases respectively, with 10 bases between them. Germline V gives CDR1 SEHNR, CDR2 FQNEAQ (reference sequence). The CDR3 consists of 14 residues. Here the CDR3 DNA reads TGTGCCAGCAGCTTAGGAGGTAGGGGAGAGACCCAGTACTTC. It is translated as CASSLGGRGETQYF.

The genes are TRBV7-2 and TRBJ1-5; D unclear. The V and J ends lost 1 base and 4 bases respectively, with 5 bases between them. This CDR3 spans 13 amino acids. Looked up from germline, CDR1 is SGHTA and CDR2 is FQGNSA. CDR3 protein: CASSLEANQPQHF. The CDR3 region has the DNA TGTGCCAGCAGCTTAGAAGCTAATCAGCCCCAGCATTTT.

The CDR3 coding sequence is TGTGCCAGTCAGCTCCTAGCGGGGGGCACAGATACGCAGTATTTT. It translates to CASQLLAGGTDTQYF. The chain combines TRBV2 with TRBJ2-3; 10 bases are shared with TRBD2. Germline lookup yields CDR1 SNHLY and CDR2 FYNNEI. V was pared by 9 bases and J by 1 base, with 7 bases of the junction left unmatched. The CDR3 contains 15 residues.

The chain recombines TRBV19 with TRBJ2-3; 11 bases align to TRBD2. Germline loops: CDR1 LNHDA, CDR2 SQIVND (reference sequence). This CDR3 has 14 residues. V shed 10 bases and J 6 bases; nucleotides not matched to a gene: 9. The CDR3 DNA follows: TGTGCCATCTCACTAGCGGGGGCGGGGGATACGCAGTATTTT. Protein sequence: CAISLAGAGDTQYF.

This chain connects TRBV19 to TRBJ1-5; 10 bases match TRBD1. The CDR3 sequence is 14 residues long. CDR1 and CDR2 (germline): LNHDA, SQIVND (reference sequence). With V trimmed by 4 bases and J by 5 bases, 2 bases remained unmatched. CDR3 coding DNA: TGTGCCAGTAGTACGGGACAGGGGTATCAGCCCCAGCATTTT. Encoded protein: CASSTGQGYQPQHF.

This clone was seen just once. The chain uses TRBV6-1 and TRBJ2-3, with TRBD1 as a possible D gene (7 bases). Germline V gives CDR1 MNHNS, CDR2 SASEGT. V was shortened by 2 bases and J by 1 base, with 13 bases between the two germline ends. The CDR3 is 16 amino acids. CDR3 in amino acids: CASSEFGGTGTDTQYF. CDR3 DNA: TGTGCCAGCAGTGAATTTGGAGGGACAGGCACAGATACGCAGTATTTT.

The chain joins TRBV6-5 to TRBJ2-5; TRBD1 aligns across 7 bases. The CDR3 contains 15 residues. Germline CDR1 and CDR2: MNHEY and SVGAGI. V lost 7 bases to trimming and J lost 5 bases; unmatched junction nucleotides: 13. The CDR3 bases are TGTGCCAGCAATCTAGGGGGCAGGGGTTCGGAGACCCAGTACTTC. Its translation is CASNLGGRGSETQYF.

The CDR3 protein is CASMRTVGYEQYF. The CDR3 DNA sequence: TGTGCCAGCATGAGGACAGTGGGCTACGAGCAGTACTTC. The gene calls are TRBV2 and TRBJ2-7; D possibly corresponds to TRBD1 (6 bases). The CDR3 runs to 13 residues. V was clipped by 7 bases and J by 3 bases, with 13 bases between them. Germline assignment: CDR1 SNHLY and CDR2 FYNNEI.